A selection of T cell receptor beta chains follows, all from one sample in a study of T cells in Graves' hyperthyroidism and ophthalmopathy. Each CDR3 protein gets one entry after TCRdb re-called the multiplex PCR reads with MiXCR. Of some 250,000 distinct CDR3 sequences listed, 13% to 15% are singletons. The material sequenced was blood. The source is a woman aged 35 to 49 with Graves' hyperthyroidism that later progressed to Graves' ophthalmopathy. CDR3s include the opening cysteine and the closing phenylalanine or tryptophan. A D gene is named only where the DNA matches it firmly. The size entry is marked missing in some rows and otherwise reads once, few, many or a size class.

V gene: TRBV20-1; D gene: TRBD1; clone size: -; J gene: TRBJ2-5; CDR3 protein: CSARGGGTGQETQYF; CDR3 DNA: TGCAGTGCTAGAGGTGGCGGGACAGGGCAAGAGACCCAGTACTTC
V gene: TRBV30; D gene: -; clone size: many; J gene: TRBJ1-1; CDR3 protein: CAWSLDTEAFF; CDR3 DNA: TGTGCCTGGAGTCTTGACACTGAAGCTTTCTTT
V gene: TRBV5-1; D gene: TRBD1; clone size: many; J gene: TRBJ1-1; CDR3 protein: CASSLFGQGLNTEAFF; CDR3 DNA: TGCGCCAGCAGCTTATTTGGACAGGGGCTGAACACTGAAGCTTTCTTT
V gene: TRBV19; D gene: TRBD2; clone size: many; J gene: TRBJ2-5; CDR3 protein: CASSTSSGRSQETQYF; CDR3 DNA: TGTGCCAGTAGTACCTCTAGCGGGAGAAGCCAAGAGACCCAGTACTTC
V gene: TRBV7-8; D gene: TRBD2; clone size: few; J gene: TRBJ2-5; CDR3 protein: CASSLVSGGFFIMDF; CDR3 DNA: TGTGCCAGCAGCTTAGTCTCGGGGGGGTTCTTCATCATGGACTTC
V gene: TRBV20-1; D gene: TRBD2; clone size: many; J gene: TRBJ2-2; CDR3 protein: CSARLAGTGELFF; CDR3 DNA: TGCAGTGCCCGACTAGCGGGCACCGGGGAGCTGTTTTTT
V gene: TRBV27; D gene: TRBD2; clone size: many; J gene: TRBJ2-1; CDR3 protein: CASSPGTSGLNEQFF; CDR3 DNA: TGTGCCAGCAGTCCGGGGACTAGCGGCCTCAATGAGCAGTTCTTC
V gene: TRBV12-3/TRBV12-4; D gene: -; clone size: many; J gene: TRBJ1-5; CDR3 protein: CASSLALGQPQHF; CDR3 DNA: TGTGCCAGCAGTTTAGCTCTGGGTCAGCCCCAGCATTTT
V gene: TRBV12-3/TRBV12-4; D gene: -; clone size: many; J gene: TRBJ1-5; CDR3 protein: CASSFDNSNQPQHF; CDR3 DNA: TGTGCCAGCAGCTTTGACAACAGCAATCAGCCCCAGCATTTT
V gene: TRBV5-1; D gene: -; clone size: -; J gene: TRBJ1-1; CDR3 protein: CASSLLAQSNTEAFF; CDR3 DNA: TGCGCCAGCAGCTTGTTAGCGCAGTCTAACACTGAAGCTTTCTTT
V gene: TRBV29-1; D gene: TRBD1; clone size: many; J gene: TRBJ2-1; CDR3 protein: CSVDRGPYNEQFF; CDR3 DNA: TGCAGCGTAGACAGGGGACCATACAATGAGCAGTTCTTC
V gene: TRBV28; D gene: -; clone size: few; J gene: TRBJ2-1; CDR3 protein: CASSLYGSGNEQFF; CDR3 DNA: TGTGCCAGCAGTTTATACGGGAGCGGAAATGAGCAGTTCTTC
V gene: TRBV4-1; D gene: TRBD2; clone size: many; J gene: TRBJ2-3; CDR3 protein: CASSLPGGRRTDTQYF; CDR3 DNA: TGCGCCAGCAGCCTCCCGGGCGGGAGAAGGACAGATACGCAGTATTTT
V gene: TRBV12-3/TRBV12-4; D gene: -; clone size: many; J gene: TRBJ2-1; CDR3 protein: CASSPRQRGEQFF; CDR3 DNA: TGTGCCAGCAGTCCCCGACAGAGGGGTGAGCAGTTCTTC
V gene: TRBV19; D gene: TRBD1; clone size: few; J gene: TRBJ2-2; CDR3 protein: CASSSGQGWNTGELFF; CDR3 DNA: TGTGCCAGTAGTAGCGGACAGGGGTGGAACACCGGGGAGCTGTTTTTT
V gene: TRBV18; D gene: -; clone size: many; J gene: TRBJ1-4; CDR3 protein: CASSPPPGGFRKLFF; CDR3 DNA: TGTGCCAGCTCACCACCACCGGGTGGATTCAGAAAACTGTTTTTT
V gene: TRBV10-1; D gene: TRBD2; clone size: many; J gene: TRBJ2-7; CDR3 protein: CASSESQAGGRPYEQYF; CDR3 DNA: TGCGCCAGCAGTGAGTCTCAAGCGGGAGGGCGGCCGTACGAGCAGTACTTC
V gene: TRBV11-3; D gene: -; clone size: many; J gene: TRBJ2-3; CDR3 protein: CASSLNGVGADTQYF; CDR3 DNA: TGTGCCAGCAGCTTAAATGGGGTGGGTGCAGATACGCAGTATTTT
V gene: TRBV4-2; D gene: TRBD2; clone size: many; J gene: TRBJ2-5; CDR3 protein: CASSLHSGGVETQYF; CDR3 DNA: TGTGCCAGCAGCCTCCATAGCGGGGGGGTGGAGACCCAGTACTTC
V gene: TRBV6-2/TRBV6-3; D gene: TRBD2; clone size: many; J gene: TRBJ2-7; CDR3 protein: CASSYRSGRERSEQYF; CDR3 DNA: TGTGCCAGCAGTTACCGTTCAGGGCGGGAGAGAAGCGAGCAGTACTTC
V gene: TRBV6-9; D gene: -; clone size: -; J gene: TRBJ2-1; CDR3 protein: CASSYPRTYNEQFF; CDR3 DNA: TGTGCCAGCAGTTATCCCCGCACCTACAATGAGCAGTTCTTC
V gene: TRBV6-2/TRBV6-3; D gene: TRBD1; clone size: few; J gene: TRBJ2-1; CDR3 protein: CASNSGTGSFGEQFF; CDR3 DNA: TGTGCCAGCAATTCTGGGACAGGGTCTTTTGGTGAGCAGTTCTTC
V gene: TRBV28; D gene: TRBD2; clone size: many; J gene: TRBJ2-7; CDR3 protein: CASSLYAGVVAYEQYF; CDR3 DNA: TGTGCCAGCAGTTTGTACGCGGGAGTAGTCGCCTACGAGCAGTACTTC
V gene: TRBV4-1; D gene: TRBD1; clone size: many; J gene: TRBJ2-7; CDR3 protein: CASSRWDRGYEQYF; CDR3 DNA: TGCGCCAGCAGCCGGTGGGACAGGGGCTACGAGCAGTACTTC
V gene: TRBV9; D gene: TRBD2; clone size: many; J gene: TRBJ2-1; CDR3 protein: CASSDHGLGTSGIGEQFF; CDR3 DNA: TGTGCCAGCAGCGACCACGGGCTCGGGACTAGCGGGATTGGTGAGCAGTTCTTC
V gene: TRBV11-2; D gene: -; clone size: many; J gene: TRBJ2-6; CDR3 protein: CASSLIKSGANVLTF; CDR3 DNA: TGTGCCAGCAGCTTGATAAAGTCTGGGGCCAACGTCCTGACTTTC
V gene: TRBV6-5; D gene: -; clone size: many; J gene: TRBJ2-1; CDR3 protein: CASSYSGSGNYNEQFF; CDR3 DNA: TGTGCCAGCAGTTACTCGGGTAGCGGTAATTACAATGAGCAGTTCTTC
V gene: TRBV30; D gene: -; clone size: -; J gene: TRBJ2-1; CDR3 protein: CAWSVRRGAMRGFF; CDR3 DNA: TGTGCCTGGAGTGTACGCAGAGGGGCAATGAGGGGGTTCTTC
V gene: TRBV12-3/TRBV12-4; D gene: TRBD1; clone size: many; J gene: TRBJ1-3; CDR3 protein: CASTRQGDGNTIYF; CDR3 DNA: TGTGCCAGCACCCGACAGGGAGATGGAAACACCATATATTTT
V gene: TRBV7-8; D gene: -; clone size: many; J gene: TRBJ1-1; CDR3 protein: CASSRGEDTEAFF; CDR3 DNA: TGTGCCAGCAGCCGAGGGGAAGACACTGAAGCTTTCTTT
V gene: TRBV7-9; D gene: TRBD2; clone size: many; J gene: TRBJ2-5; CDR3 protein: CASSHLAGGETQYF; CDR3 DNA: TGTGCCAGCAGCCATCTAGCGGGAGGAGAGACCCAGTACTTC
V gene: TRBV4-1; D gene: -; clone size: few; J gene: TRBJ2-2; CDR3 protein: CASSQARVTGELFF; CDR3 DNA: TGCGCCAGCAGCCAAGCGAGGGTCACCGGGGAGCTGTTTTTT
V gene: TRBV7-3; D gene: TRBD2; clone size: many; J gene: TRBJ2-1; CDR3 protein: CASSIKMGLAGDSSYNEQFF; CDR3 DNA: TGTGCCAGCAGCATTAAGATGGGACTAGCGGGGGACTCCTCCTACAATGAGCAGTTCTTC
V gene: TRBV20-1; D gene: -; clone size: many; J gene: TRBJ1-1; CDR3 protein: CSAREGSRLNTEAFF; CDR3 DNA: TGCAGTGCTAGAGAAGGGAGTAGATTGAACACTGAAGCTTTCTTT
V gene: TRBV7-3; D gene: TRBD2; clone size: many; J gene: TRBJ2-2; CDR3 protein: CASRDSPGTSNGELFF; CDR3 DNA: TGTGCCAGCAGGGACAGTCCCGGGACTAGCAACGGGGAGCTGTTTTTT
V gene: TRBV4-1; D gene: -; clone size: many; J gene: TRBJ2-5; CDR3 protein: CASSQAESKRETQYF; CDR3 DNA: TGCGCCAGCAGCCAAGCAGAGTCGAAAAGGGAGACCCAGTACTTC
V gene: TRBV19; D gene: -; clone size: -; J gene: TRBJ2-3; CDR3 protein: CASSIMRGQGSRYF; CDR3 DNA: TGTGCCAGTAGTATTATGCGTGGGCAGGGGTCGCGGTATTTT
V gene: TRBV19; D gene: -; clone size: many; J gene: TRBJ1-2; CDR3 protein: CASSMPGLNYGYTF; CDR3 DNA: TGTGCCAGTAGTATGCCGGGACTGAACTATGGCTACACCTTC
V gene: TRBV7-9; D gene: -; clone size: -; J gene: TRBJ1-1; CDR3 protein: CASSLASLSNTEAFF; CDR3 DNA: TGTGCCAGCAGCTTAGCGAGCCTTTCGAACACTGAAGCTTTCTTT
V gene: TRBV7-7; D gene: TRBD1; clone size: -; J gene: TRBJ2-5; CDR3 protein: CASSSRTGAGETQYF; CDR3 DNA: TGTGCTAGCAGCTCCAGGACAGGGGCGGGCGAGACCCAGTACTTC
V gene: TRBV18; D gene: TRBD1; clone size: -; J gene: TRBJ1-3; CDR3 protein: CASSIQGATSGNTIYF; CDR3 DNA: TGTGCCAGCTCAATACAGGGGGCGACCTCTGGAAACACCATATATTTT
V gene: TRBV11-2; D gene: TRBD2; clone size: many; J gene: TRBJ2-5; CDR3 protein: CASSLARASGSSETQYF; CDR3 DNA: TGTGCCAGCAGCTTAGCCCGGGCTAGCGGGAGTAGTGAGACCCAGTACTTC
V gene: TRBV6-1; D gene: -; clone size: few; J gene: TRBJ1-2; CDR3 protein: CASSVGISGQLSNYGYTF; CDR3 DNA: TGTGCCAGCAGTGTAGGGATTTCTGGCCAGCTCTCTAACTATGGCTACACCTTC
V gene: TRBV28; D gene: -; clone size: many; J gene: TRBJ2-3; CDR3 protein: CASSLTSLVTDTQYF; CDR3 DNA: TGTGCCAGCAGTTTAACCTCACTGGTGACAGATACGCAGTATTTT
V gene: TRBV6-6; D gene: -; clone size: many; J gene: TRBJ2-2; CDR3 protein: CASSYSSVSTGELFF; CDR3 DNA: TGTGCCAGCAGTTACTCTAGCGTGAGCACCGGGGAGCTGTTTTTT
V gene: TRBV10-1; D gene: -; clone size: many; J gene: TRBJ2-7; CDR3 protein: CASSVSGNEQYF; CDR3 DNA: TGCGCCAGCAGTGTGTCGGGGAACGAGCAGTACTTC
V gene: TRBV19; D gene: -; clone size: -; J gene: TRBJ1-2; CDR3 protein: CASSTGPGVYYGYTF; CDR3 DNA: TGTGCCAGTAGTACGGGACCGGGAGTTTACTATGGCTACACCTTC
V gene: TRBV19; D gene: TRBD2; clone size: many; J gene: TRBJ2-5; CDR3 protein: CASSMTSTQETQYF; CDR3 DNA: TGTGCCAGTAGCATGACTAGCACCCAAGAGACCCAGTACTTC
V gene: TRBV2; D gene: TRBD2; clone size: many; J gene: TRBJ2-3; CDR3 protein: CASSDGSSGSGTDTQYF; CDR3 DNA: TGTGCCAGCAGTGATGGGTCTAGCGGGAGTGGGACAGATACGCAGTATTTT
V gene: TRBV5-1; D gene: TRBD1; clone size: -; J gene: TRBJ1-2; CDR3 protein: CASSHIGQGGYTF; CDR3 DNA: TGCGCCAGCAGCCATATTGGACAGGGAGGCTACACCTTC
V gene: TRBV28; D gene: TRBD2; clone size: many; J gene: TRBJ2-7; CDR3 protein: CASSFSMAGSGLADSYEQYF; CDR3 DNA: TGTGCCAGCAGTTTTTCGATGGCAGGGTCGGGACTAGCGGACTCCTACGAGCAGTACTTC
V gene: TRBV6-2/TRBV6-3; D gene: -; clone size: many; J gene: TRBJ2-7; CDR3 protein: CASSFSLGGSYEQYF; CDR3 DNA: TGTGCCAGCAGTTTCTCCCTGGGAGGCTCCTACGAGCAGTACTTC
V gene: TRBV13; D gene: -; clone size: -; J gene: TRBJ2-1; CDR3 protein: CASSLYGGNEQFF; CDR3 DNA: TGTGCCAGCAGCTTATACGGGGGCAATGAGCAGTTCTTC
V gene: TRBV5-8; D gene: TRBD1; clone size: few; J gene: TRBJ2-7; CDR3 protein: CASSWGQSLGEQYF; CDR3 DNA: TGTGCCAGCAGCTGGGGACAGAGCCTCGGGGAGCAGTACTTC